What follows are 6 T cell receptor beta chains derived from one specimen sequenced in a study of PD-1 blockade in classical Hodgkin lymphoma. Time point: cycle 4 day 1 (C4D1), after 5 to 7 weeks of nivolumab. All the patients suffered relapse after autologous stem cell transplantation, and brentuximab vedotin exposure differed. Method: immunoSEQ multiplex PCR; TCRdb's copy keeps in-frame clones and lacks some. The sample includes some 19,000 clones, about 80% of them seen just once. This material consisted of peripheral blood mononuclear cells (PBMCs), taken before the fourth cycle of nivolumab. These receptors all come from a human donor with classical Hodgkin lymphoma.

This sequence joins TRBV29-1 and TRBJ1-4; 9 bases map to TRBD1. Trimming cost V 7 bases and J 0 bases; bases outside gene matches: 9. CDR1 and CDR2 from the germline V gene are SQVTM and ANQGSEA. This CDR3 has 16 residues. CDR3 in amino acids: CSAGTGMEATNEKLFF. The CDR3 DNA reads TGCAGCGCAGGGACAGGGATGGAGGCAACTAATGAAAAACTGTTTTTT.

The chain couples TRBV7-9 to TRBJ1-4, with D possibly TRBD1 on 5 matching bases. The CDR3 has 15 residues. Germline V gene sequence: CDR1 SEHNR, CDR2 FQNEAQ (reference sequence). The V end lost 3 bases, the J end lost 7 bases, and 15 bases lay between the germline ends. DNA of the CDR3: TGTGCCAGCAGCTTGTTACTCCGGGACGGTGAAAAACTGTTTTTT. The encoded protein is CASSLLLRDGEKLFF.

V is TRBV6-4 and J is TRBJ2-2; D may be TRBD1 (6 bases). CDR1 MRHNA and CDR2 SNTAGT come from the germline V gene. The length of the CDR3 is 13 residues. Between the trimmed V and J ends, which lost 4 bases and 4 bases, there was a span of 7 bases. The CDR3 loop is CASSAQGTGELFF. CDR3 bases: TGTGCCAGCAGTGCACAGGGCACCGGGGAGCTGTTTTTT.

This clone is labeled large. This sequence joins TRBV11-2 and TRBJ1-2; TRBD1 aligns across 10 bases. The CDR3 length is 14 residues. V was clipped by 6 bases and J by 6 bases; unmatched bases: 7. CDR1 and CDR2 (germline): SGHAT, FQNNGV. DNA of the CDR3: TGTGCCAGCAGTCATGGACAGGGGGTAGATGGCTACACCTTC. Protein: CASSHGQGVDGYTF. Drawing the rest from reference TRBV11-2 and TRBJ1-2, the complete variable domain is EAGVAQSPRYKIIEKRQSVAFWCNPISGHATLYWYQQILGQGPKLLIQFQNNGVVDDSQLPKDRFSAERLKGVDSTLKIQPAKLEDSAVYLCASSHGQGVDGYTFGSGTRLTVV.

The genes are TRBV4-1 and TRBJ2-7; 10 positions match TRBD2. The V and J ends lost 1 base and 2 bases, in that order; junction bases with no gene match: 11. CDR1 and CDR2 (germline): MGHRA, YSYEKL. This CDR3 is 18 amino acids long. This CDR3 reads CASSQGTNLAGGTYEQYF. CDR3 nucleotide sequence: TGCGCCAGCAGCCAAGGGACGAATTTAGCGGGAGGTACCTACGAGCAGTACTTC.

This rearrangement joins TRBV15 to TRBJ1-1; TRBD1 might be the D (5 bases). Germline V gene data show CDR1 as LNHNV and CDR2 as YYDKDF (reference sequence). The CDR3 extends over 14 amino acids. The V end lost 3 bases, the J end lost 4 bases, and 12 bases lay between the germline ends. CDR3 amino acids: CATSSYGGSTEAFF. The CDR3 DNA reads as TGTGCCACCAGCAGTTACGGGGGGAGCACTGAAGCTTTCTTT.